A single TCR beta chain is shown here with its context. Antigen specificity is unknown. These data originate in a study of CD8 T cells in ankylosing spondylitis. Study findings and constraints: Reports say disease-linked clones showed up significantly more in matched ankylosing spondylitis synovial fluid.

Construction of TCR beta libraries was performed using quantitative 5'-RACE with molecular barcodes. Each CDR3 protein gets one entry after TCRdb re-called the 5' RACE reads with MiXCR. The table records almost 250,000 distinct CDR3 sequences, 32% of them present only once. This CDR3 spans 14 amino acids. Trimming took 0 bases from V and 2 from J, leaving 10 bases between them. Germline lookup yields CDR1 DFQATT and CDR2 SNEGSKA (reference sequence). The clonotype originates from a male donor with ankylosing spondylitis or in good health (not recorded which). V gene TRBV20-1 combines with J gene TRBJ2-5; D is undetermined. The sequenced sample consisted of blood, either unsorted or a sorted T cell fraction (not recorded which). CDR3 amino acids: CSAREWSVQETQYF. CDR3 bases: TGCAGTGCTAGAGAATGGTCCGTTCAAGAGACCCAGTACTTC.